This TCR beta chain was sequenced for a study of cytomegalovirus exposure and HLA in healthy donors (dated by TCRdb to 2017 to 2019). Describing the broader study: An earlier analysis of more than 550 of the donors reported about 260 Gb of sequence data and roughly 120 million unique TCR beta sequences obtained from around 190 million T cells. Roughly 300 gigabases of sequencing data and around 85 million unique TCR sequences made up an early release that covered approximately 620 HLA-typed donors. The genetic ancestry cluster associated with self-reported Caucasian donors included 81% of the 398 genotyped donors. The study was designed to test whether signatures of past pathogen exposure could be identified by cataloging public T cell receptors. The T cell repertoires of several hundred subjects were profiled by immunosequencing and related to cytomegalovirus serostatus. Besides the first cohort of hundreds of subjects, a separate validation cohort made up of some 110 different subjects was used. High-throughput TCR immunosequencing, statistical association of individual TCRs with disease status, and machine learning were combined to predict cytomegalovirus infection status. In a later analysis, previously published TCR beta repertoires from hundreds of donors were re-analyzed and high-resolution HLA genotyping was added so that TCR occurrence patterns could be studied. The later analysis used no new phenotypic data to find candidate immune exposures, relying instead on TCR beta sequences and their occurrence across donors. In an earlier analysis of roughly 580 of the donors, high-throughput TCR beta sequencing was used to judge whether each TCR beta V gene segment behaved as functional or pseudogenic. Alongside the repertoire data, information on donor age, sex, ethnicity and CMV serostatus was compiled. A later genetic analysis took genome-wide SNP genotypes for about three fifths of the 666 donors and used that subset as a discovery cohort. Every discovery cohort repertoire had been produced on one sequencing platform. HLA typing included class I and class II loci at four-digit resolution. Typing coverage varied by locus: 629-630 donors for A, B, C, DRB1 and DQB1; more than 500 for DQA1; over 600 for DPA1; approximately 470 for DPB1. Roughly 5 DR-DQ haplotypes were handled as single units for association and clustering, since linkage in the cohort was strong. Among about 360 genotyped donors of the cohort, an average of approximately 250,000 unique TCR beta nucleotide sequences were sequenced per donor, around 20% of them non-productive. Broad study findings and their caveats: In vitro tests confirmed that a few of the cytomegalovirus-associated TCR beta chains recognize cytomegalovirus antigens. A cluster of highly shared sequence variants was judged likely to represent a technical artifact of the sequencing pipeline. The earlier analysis of fewer than 750 of the donors excluded 15 to 20 rarely observed V segments, including chromosome 9 orphons, because counts were too low. In a later analysis, most CMV-associated TCR beta chains were found to appear HLA-restricted, with HLA associations seemingly driven largely by CMV exposure. In both the original and validation cohorts, the classifier was reported to diagnose cytomegalovirus status with high specificity and sensitivity. Sequencing depth was assumed to be roughly uniform across donors in the presence/absence analyses, though that assumption may not hold. When HLA alleles, especially DR and DQ, strongly co-occurred, attributing TCR associations to individual alleles was difficult. A further reported finding was that TCR beta sequences accurately predicted the HLA-A and HLA-B alleles for most subjects in the first cohort. The cohort was sequenced for TCR beta chains only, and without alpha or paired-chain data the features that could be detected were limited. The study gave a list of under 200 TCR beta chains associated with cytomegalovirus. Linkage disequilibrium might explain the correlated functional status among segregating V segments, but an unknown experimental factor could not be excluded. Across donors, most TCR sequences were observed very rarely, whereas some public TCRs were present in many individuals. According to a later genetic analysis, donors in an Asian-associated ancestry cluster had fewer N-insertions in productive TCRs than the approximately 610-donor mean. An association between a missense DCLRE1C variant and V-gene and J-gene trimming of TCR beta chains was found in a later genetic analysis and replicated in an independent cohort. A later analysis found that HLA-associated TCR beta chains were more clonally expanded and had lower generation probabilities than equally common non-associated chains. For the cohort, immune exposure information was limited to CMV serostatus. According to a later analysis, TCR association rates differed among HLA loci, with DRB1 alleles showing the most associated TCRs and HLA-C alleles showing the fewest. A later analysis reported that several top co-occurrence clusters appeared linked to parvovirus B19, influenza, CMV and Epstein-Barr virus. The authors suggested that the approach could potentially be generalized to other disease states and immunological phenotypes. In an earlier analysis of roughly 500 of the donors, most TCR beta V segments appeared in productive rearrangements about 90% or about 30% of the time, broadly matching IMGT annotations. Some IMGT-functional V segments, including TRBV6-2 and TRBV6-3, could not be told apart with the 87-base-pair reads, so those segments were excluded. A later analysis associated 16,951 TCR beta sequences with specific HLA alleles at a false discovery rate of 0.05. Because some donors lacked HLA typing at each locus, the association tests relied only on the typed subset.

The trim is 9 bases for V and 1 base for J, with a gap of 15 bases between the germline ends. CDR1 and CDR2, per the germline V gene, are MNHNS and SASEGT. Including cysteine and phenylalanine, the CDR3 has 14 amino acids. The kept DNA is CDR3 alone, 42 bases in frame from the first base. The method behind the library was the immunoSEQ multiplex PCR assay. For the multiplex PCR, a mixture combining 60 forward primers for TCR Vbeta segments and 13 reverse primers for TCR Jbeta segments was used. A multiplex PCR assay on genomic DNA amplified the CDR3 region of rearranged TCR beta genes. On the Illumina HiSeq System, the amplified TCR beta libraries were sequenced as 87-base-pair reads. The authors' analysis ran thus. A later analysis counted tens of millions of unique TCR beta chains across the 666 repertoires, and approximately 11 million of these chains were shared by at least two donors. Raw reads were error-corrected and collapsed into unique sequences by a nearest-neighbor algorithm in which closely related sequences were merged to remove PCR and sequencing errors. CDR3 sequences were aligned to IMGT reference sequences to assign V, D and J gene segments. For a sequence to be retained, at least a six-nucleotide match to both a V gene segment and a J gene segment was required. Rearrangements were classified as productive when the CDR3 lacked stop codons and remained in frame with V and J, and all other rearrangements were classified as non-productive. Following IMGT convention, CDR3 was defined as the stretch from the second conserved V-encoded cysteine up to the conserved J-encoded phenylalanine. Sequences without an unambiguous match to a single V gene segment were excluded from the earlier analysis of approximately 560 of the donors. An earlier analysis of roughly 590 of the donors called V segments functional above 56.7% productive rearrangements and segregating when the between-donor standard deviation exceeded 5%. A statistical classification framework was built to diagnose cytomegalovirus status from the catalog of TCR beta chain sequences. In a later analysis, V and J genes were assigned by comparing TCR nucleotide sequences against IMGT/GENE-DB human TR gene sequences. Using the TCRdist pipeline, a later analysis assigned CDR3 sequences along with most-parsimonious VDJ recombination scenarios. A later analysis defined each TCR beta chain by its CDR3 amino acid sequence plus V-gene family, and excluded reads lacking a unique V-gene family. To address suspected cross-contamination and a sequencing artifact, a later analysis removed a few hundred highly shared, low-generation-probability nucleotide sequences. In a later analysis, a clonal expansion index for each public chain was calculated from normalized within-repertoire ranks of inferred template counts. In a later analysis, generation probabilities were computed using a VDJ recombination model fitted to out-of-frame rearrangements, and the results were checked against IGoR. In a later analysis, hypergeometric tests were used to score TCR-TCR, TCR-HLA and TCR-CMV co-occurrence, with a repertoire-size bias correction applied to TCR pairs. A later analysis estimated false discovery rates by permuting HLA or CMV assignments 20 times. In a later analysis, co-occurring TCRs were grouped with DBSCAN, and TCRdist sequence similarity was added when clustering was performed within HLA-allele-positive subsets. Repertoires with fewer than 30,000 or more than 120,000 public chains, plus five repertoires with anomalous nucleotide sharing, were excluded from co-occurrence clustering. TCRdb stores this immuneACCESS table with in-frame sequences only. Part of the clones is absent; in the studies checked, under half of the shortfall reflects unresolved V genes, and no reason is known for the rest. That table supplies the V and J calls and clone size; D and trimming were determined from the DNA. The sample table holds 80,000 or so clones, of which about two thirds were seen once. Jointly, the top ten make up approximately 6.9% of the sample.

The cohort comprised several hundred healthy bone marrow donors. At the time of sampling, all cohort members were nominally healthy, though unrecorded immune exposures were likely present. The donor tested CMV seropositive and was one of the 289 seropositive cohort members. Every donor gave a peripheral blood sample, and the peripheral blood mononuclear cells from that sample were used for TCR beta sequencing. The Qiagen DNeasy Blood Extraction Kit was used to extract genomic DNA from the blood cell samples. A word on this clone: Its antigen is still unknown. No much larger clonotype is one base removed from it; base qualities were not supplied.

This TCR was recovered from a woman aged 50 to 60 in good health and CMV-seropositive. Here the chain combines TRBV6-1 and TRBJ1-2; no D gene is confidently identified. Sequencing input: PBMCs. The CDR3 sequence is CASLRETFNYGYTF. The nucleotide sequence reads TGTGCCAGTTTAAGGGAGACCTTTAACTATGGCTACACCTTC.